Below, 13 T cell receptor beta chains from the same sample are listed, as sequenced in a study of Ad26.COV2.S vaccination and SARS-CoV-2 variants. Generated by immunoSEQ multiplex PCR, the TCRdb table keeps only in-frame clones and is missing some. This sample yields hundreds of thousands of clones, of which roughly nine tenths are seen a single time; approximately 1.5% belongs to the top ten. Treatment defined: around 19 received Ad26.COV2.S at low or high dose, single or two shots; 5 received placebo; per-sample allocation not given. Repertoires come from day 63 after the first vaccine or placebo injection. Here the sequenced sample was peripheral blood, taken in a trial of Ad26.COV2.S vaccine versus placebo. Receptors were obtained from a person aged 18-65 years who received the Ad26.COV2.S COVID-19 vaccine or a placebo.

CDR3 residues: CASSTQVGGRGSPLHF. The CDR3 DNA is TGTGCCAGTAGTACTCAGGTTGGGGGACGGGGTTCACCCCTCCACTTT. The chain joins TRBV19 to TRBJ1-6, with D possibly TRBD1 on 5 matching bases. Germline V CDR1 and CDR2: LNHDA, SQIVND (reference sequence). Trimming pared 4 bases from V and 9 bases from J, leaving 19 bases between. This CDR3 is 16 amino acids long.

This chain uses TRBV5-4 with TRBJ2-7, with 10 nucleotides matching TRBD1. Germline trimming cut 4 bases from V and 2 bases from J; bases unmatched to any gene: 6. This CDR3 spans 15 amino acids. Germline CDR1 SGHNT, CDR2 YYREEE (reference sequence). The CDR3, as DNA: TGTGCCAGCAGCCGAGGGACAGGGGATACCTACGAGCAGTACTTC. Translation: CASSRGTGDTYEQYF.

V is TRBV4-2 and J is TRBJ2-1; the match to TRBD2 covers 11 bases. Trimming removed 0 bases from V and 8 bases from J; junction bases left unmatched: 6. CDR1 is LGHNA and CDR2 is YNFKEQ in the germline V gene. This CDR3 has 16 amino acids. The CDR3 sequence is CASSQEGSSGGDEQFF. CDR3 nucleotides: TGTGCCAGCAGCCAAGAGGGCAGTAGCGGGGGGGATGAGCAGTTCTTC.

This chain connects TRBV6-5 to TRBJ2-3; D unresolved. Trimming pared 8 bases from V and 4 bases from J, leaving 13 bases between. The V gene's germline CDR1 is MNHEY and CDR2 SVGAGI. This CDR3 has 13 amino acids. CDR3 in DNA: TGTGCCAGCTCCCTCACGGGCCCAGATACGCAGTATTTT. It yields the protein CASSLTGPDTQYF.

This clone was detected once. The rearrangement joins TRBV19 to TRBJ1-4; D ambiguous. CDR1 is LNHDA, CDR2 SQIVND, per germline (reference sequence). This CDR3 has 13 residues. V was cut by 7 bases and J by 8 bases, with 14 bases left in between. In nucleotides, the CDR3 is TGTGCCAGTAAGAAGCAGGTAGAAGAAAAACTGTTTTTT. Protein sequence: CASKKQVEEKLFF.

The rearrangement uses TRBV13 and TRBJ2-7, with no clear D. V was clipped by 1 base and J by 3 bases, with 4 bases between them. The CDR3 runs 12 residues. In germline, CDR1 is PRHDT, CDR2 FYEKMQ (reference sequence). CDR3 sequence (DNA): TGTGCCAGCAGCTTAGAAAGCTACGAGCAGTACTTC. Translation: CASSLESYEQYF.

This sequence joins TRBV3-1 (or the pseudogene TRBV3-2) and TRBJ2-5; D gene uncertain. Looked up from germline, CDR1 is LGHDT and CDR2 is YNNKEL (reference sequence). With 2 bases removed from V and 5 bases from J, the gap between germline ends came to 6 bases. There are 12 residues in the CDR3. DNA for the CDR3: TGTGCCAGCAGCCAAACTGTGGAGACCCAGTACTTC. It specifies CASSQTVETQYF.

The chain is built from TRBV4-1 and TRBJ1-4, with 7 bases fitting TRBD1. The germline CDR1 and CDR2 sequences are MGHRA and YSYEKL. V dropped 4 bases and J dropped 6; count of bases not matched to a gene: 14. The CDR3 spans 17 residues. The CDR3 reads CASSPSNPGTVDEKLFF. The CDR3 DNA reads as TGCGCCAGCAGCCCCTCAAACCCCGGGACAGTAGATGAAAAACTGTTTTTT.

The table lists this clone with a count of one. Other DNA sequences in this sample translate to the same CDR3. The chain recombines TRBV7-2 with TRBJ2-1; D not resolved. Deletions cut 1 base from V and 0 bases from J, with 4 bases between. The CDR3 has 14 residues. Germline V lookup: CDR1 SGHTA, CDR2 FQGNSA. The CDR3 nucleotides are TGTGCCAGCAGCTTAGACAGCTCCTACAATGAGCAGTTCTTC. It translates to CASSLDSSYNEQFF.

The chain couples TRBV18 to TRBJ1-4; 9 bases align to TRBD1. This CDR3 comprises 16 residues. The germline CDR1 and CDR2 sequences are KGHSH and LQKENI. The V and J ends lost 8 bases and 8 bases, in that order; junction bases with no gene match: 15. CDR3 sequence reads: CASALGQTGTGEKLFF. DNA of the CDR3: TGTGCCAGCGCCCTAGGCCAGACCGGGACAGGGGAAAAACTGTTTTTT.

The chain couples TRBV19 to TRBJ1-5; tentatively, D is TRBD1 (5 bases). Looked up from germline, CDR1 is LNHDA and CDR2 is SQIVND (reference sequence). The CDR3 covers 16 residues. The germline V and J ends were trimmed by 3 bases and 1 base, with 13 bases remaining between them. The DNA of the CDR3 is TGTGCCAGTAGTATGAATCTGGACATCAGCAATCAGCCCCAGCATTTT. Amino acids: CASSMNLDISNQPQHF.

The chain has TRBV29-1 and TRBJ2-1; D ambiguous. The V gene's germline CDR1 is SQVTM and CDR2 ANQGSEA. V lost 5 bases, J lost 0 bases, and 8 bases lay in between. This CDR3 spans 13 amino acids. CDR3 protein: CSVQKSSYNEQFF. Written as DNA, the CDR3 is TGCAGCGTTCAGAAGAGCTCCTACAATGAGCAGTTCTTC.

V usage is TRBV30 and J usage is TRBJ1-5, with D perhaps matching TRBD1 (6 bases). The CDR3 is 11 amino acids. Germline V lookup: CDR1 GTSNPN, CDR2 SVGIG (reference sequence). Trimming took off 5 bases at V and 9 bases at J, with 11 bases between the two ends. The CDR3, as DNA: TGTGCCTGGCAAGGGGGTGGGCCCCAGCATTTT. It yields the protein CAWQGGGPQHF. Using reference TRBV30 and TRBJ1-5 for the parts outside the CDR3, the full variable domain is SQTIHQWPATLVQPVGSPLSLECTVEGTSNPNLYWYRQAAGRGLQLLFYSVGIGQISSEVPQNLSASRPQDRQFILSSKKLLLSDSGFYLCAWQGGGPQHFGDGTRLSIL.